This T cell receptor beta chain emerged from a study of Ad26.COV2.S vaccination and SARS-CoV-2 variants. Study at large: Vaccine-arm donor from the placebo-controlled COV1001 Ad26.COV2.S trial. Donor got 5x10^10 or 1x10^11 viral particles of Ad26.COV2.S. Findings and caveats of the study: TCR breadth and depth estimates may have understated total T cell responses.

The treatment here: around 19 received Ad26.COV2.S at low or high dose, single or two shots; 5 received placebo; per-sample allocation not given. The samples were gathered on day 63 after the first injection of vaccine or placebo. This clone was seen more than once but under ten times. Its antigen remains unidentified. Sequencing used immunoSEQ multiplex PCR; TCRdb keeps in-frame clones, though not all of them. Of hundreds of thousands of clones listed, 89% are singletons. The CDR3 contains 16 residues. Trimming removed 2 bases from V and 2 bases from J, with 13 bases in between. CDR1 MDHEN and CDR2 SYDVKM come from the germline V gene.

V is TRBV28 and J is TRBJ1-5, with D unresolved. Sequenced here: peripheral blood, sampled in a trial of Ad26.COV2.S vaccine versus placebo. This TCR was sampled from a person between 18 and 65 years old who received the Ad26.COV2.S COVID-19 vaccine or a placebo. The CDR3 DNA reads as TGTGCCAGCAGTTTAGGGCTCCGCCGGGGCAATCAGCCCCAGCATTTT. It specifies CASSLGLRRGNQPQHF.